The rows below give T cell receptor beta chains drawn from one sample of a study of T cells in Graves' hyperthyroidism and ophthalmopathy. MiXCR was run by TCRdb on the multiplex PCR reads, yielding one entry per CDR3 protein. This table holds about 700,000 distinct CDR3 sequences, less than 45% found once. Sequencing was performed on peripheral blood or thyroid tissue (not recorded which). The source of these receptors is an adult man with Graves' disease, either hyperthyroidism or ophthalmopathy (not recorded which). Each CDR3 is given with its conserved first and last residue.

V gene: TRBV19; J gene: TRBJ1-1; CDR3 protein: CASSEDGTEAFF
V gene: TRBV15; J gene: TRBJ2-6; CDR3 protein: CATSRGGAGANVLTF
V gene: TRBV19; J gene: TRBJ1-2; CDR3 protein: CASSIGTDYGYTF
V gene: TRBV5-4; J gene: TRBJ1-4; CDR3 protein: CASSLTGDGYNEKLFF
V gene: TRBV7-8; J gene: TRBJ1-6; CDR3 protein: CASSQEGGVNSPLHF
V gene: TRBV29-1; J gene: TRBJ2-2; CDR3 protein: CSVEGQISTGELFF
V gene: TRBV19; J gene: TRBJ2-7; CDR3 protein: CASSIDLDRGYEQYF
V gene: TRBV20-1; J gene: TRBJ2-7; CDR3 protein: CSARARDYGYEQYF
V gene: TRBV6-5; J gene: TRBJ1-5; CDR3 protein: CASSSLGDSGLQPQHF
V gene: TRBV29-1; J gene: TRBJ2-5; CDR3 protein: CSVGGSLGVETQYF
V gene: TRBV12-3/TRBV12-4; J gene: TRBJ1-2; CDR3 protein: CATRTTRQGVSRGYTF
V gene: TRBV12-3/TRBV12-4; J gene: TRBJ1-2; CDR3 protein: CASSPLKTGGKDGYTF
V gene: TRBV2; J gene: TRBJ1-5; CDR3 protein: CASRASTVSNQPQHF
V gene: TRBV9; J gene: TRBJ2-5; CDR3 protein: CASSFSTGRGETQYF
V gene: TRBV25-1; J gene: TRBJ1-2; CDR3 protein: CASSDSRKNLYGYTF